A single sample is the source of the 29 T cell receptor beta chains below, sequenced in a study of T cell repertoires in cytomegalovirus infection. TCRdb redid the calling of the reads with MiXCR, one entry per CDR3 protein. The table records roughly 720,000 distinct CDR3 sequences, less than 40% of them present only once. The specimen sequenced was PBMCs. Source of these receptors: a human donor in good health (CMV status not recorded). Some clones in this sample may be carry-over from other donors' samples.

This clonotype was seen a handful of times. This sequence joins TRBV27 and TRBJ2-6; TRBD1 agrees at 9 bases. The CDR3 is 17 residues long. Germline CDR1 MNHEY, CDR2 SMNVEV (reference sequence). J gave up 1 base and V 8 bases, and 9 bases lay outside the gene matches. CDR3 protein: CASSPGTGPSGANVLTF. The CDR3 DNA is TGTGCCAGCTCGCCCGGGACAGGGCCTTCTGGGGCCAACGTCCTGACTTTC.

J is TRBJ1-1 and V is TRBV9; D is perhaps TRBD1 (5 bases). Germline V gene lookup returns CDR1 SGDLS and CDR2 YYNGEE. This CDR3 has 15 amino acids. Trimming pared 0 bases from V and 1 base from J, leaving 10 bases between. Written as DNA, the CDR3 is TGTGCCAGCAGCGTAGGGGGCGGGAGGAACACTGAAGCTTTCTTT. Translation: CASSVGGGRNTEAFF.

The chain recombines TRBV10-3 with TRBJ1-1; no clear D gene. Trimming took 7 bases from V and 1 from J, leaving 10 bases between them. Germline V gene lookup returns CDR1 ENHRY and CDR2 SYGVKD. This CDR3 is 13 amino acids long. The DNA for the CDR3 is TGTGCCATCAATACCGGGAAGAACACTGAAGCTTTCTTT. As protein: CAINTGKNTEAFF.

In its sample, this clonotype was seen a few times. This rearrangement joins TRBV2 to TRBJ1-2, with D unclear. Germline V gives CDR1 SNHLY, CDR2 FYNNEI. The CDR3 is 13 amino acids. With 7 bases removed from V and 4 bases from J, the gap between germline ends came to 13 bases. CDR3 nucleotides: TGTGCCAGCACACCCCCCATTAGCTATGGCTACACCTTC. This sequence encodes CASTPPISYGYTF.

The chain is built from TRBV11-3 and TRBJ1-6; D uncertain. With 4 bases removed from V and 7 bases from J, the gap between germline ends came to 8 bases. The CDR3 has 13 residues. Germline assignment: CDR1 SGHNT and CDR2 YENEEA. The CDR3 reads CASSWSVNSPLHF. In DNA, the CDR3 is TGTGCCAGCAGCTGGTCAGTGAATTCACCCCTCCACTTT. The full variable domain, rest sourced from reference TRBV11-3 and TRBJ1-6, is EAGVVQSPRYKIIEKKQPVAFWCNPISGHNTLYWYLQNLGQGPELLIRYENEEAVDDSQLPKDRFSAERLKGVDSTLKIQPAELGDSAVYLCASSWSVNSPLHFGNGTRLTVT.

The chain is built from TRBV19 and TRBJ1-5; D is possibly TRBD1 (6 bases). V was shortened by 10 bases and J by 5 bases, with 27 bases between the two germline ends. The germline V gene encodes CDR1 LNHDA and CDR2 SQIVND (reference sequence). The CDR3 has 17 residues. Here the CDR3 DNA reads TGTGCCATTAGCCTCCGCGCCAGGGGAGATGGCGATCAGCCCCAGCATTTT. Translation: CAISLRARGDGDQPQHF.

This clonotype was detected ten times or more. The rearrangement links TRBV12-3 or TRBV12-4 to TRBJ1-2; TRBD1 might be the D (5 bases). Trimming cost V 5 bases and J 0 bases, with 7 bases left between them. CDR3 length equals 13 residues. This chain's CDR3 is CASSRQTNYGYTF. The DNA for the CDR3 is TGTGCCAGCAGTAGACAGACTAACTATGGCTACACCTTC.

This clonotype was counted many times. The chain has TRBV5-6 and TRBJ1-2; 8 bases are shared with TRBD1. This CDR3 is 17 amino acids long. Germline-derived CDR1 and CDR2 are SGHDT and YYEEEE. Trimming removed 1 base from V and 6 bases from J; junction bases left unmatched: 14. In DNA form, the CDR3 reads TGTGCCAGCAGCTTGTACGGGACCGTCCTCAGGGGGCATGGCTACACCTTC. Translated: CASSLYGTVLRGHGYTF.

This clonotype was found a few times. The rearrangement joins TRBV5-1 to TRBJ2-3; D is ambiguous. V was clipped by 0 bases and J by 3 bases, with 8 bases between them. This CDR3 region has 14 residues. Germline CDR1 SGHRS, CDR2 YFSETQ. CDR3 sequence (DNA): TGCGCCAGCAGCTTGGTAGCCAGGACAGATACGCAGTATTTT. It translates to CASSLVARTDTQYF. Drawing the rest from reference TRBV5-1 and TRBJ2-3, the complete variable domain is KAGVTQTPRYLIKTRGQQVTLSCSPISGHRSVSWYQQTPGQGLQFLFEYFSETQRNKGNFPGRFSGRQFSNSRSEMNVSTLELGDSALYLCASSLVARTDTQYFGPGTRLTVL.

J is TRBJ2-7 and V is TRBV7-3; perhaps TRBD2 as D (7 bases). This CDR3 region has 15 residues. V lost 1 base to trimming and J lost 0 bases, with 10 bases between them. In germline, CDR1 is SGHTA, CDR2 FQGTGA. The CDR3 loop reads CASSLSGGLSYEQYF. The CDR3 DNA reads TGTGCCAGCAGCTTAAGCGGGGGCCTCTCCTACGAGCAGTACTTC.

This clonotype was seen more than once but under ten times. This chain links TRBV27 with TRBJ1-1, with no clear D. The length of the CDR3 is 14 residues. Trimming took 3 bases from V and 0 from J, leaving 8 bases between them. CDR1 is MNHEY and CDR2 is SMNVEV in the germline V gene (reference sequence). CDR3 residues: CASSFSVLNTEAFF. As DNA, the CDR3 is TGTGCCAGCAGTTTTTCGGTGTTGAACACTGAAGCTTTCTTT.

The sample holds a few counts of this clonotype. The CDR3 sequence is CASSRQGSDTQYF. The CDR3 DNA is TGTGCCAGCTCCCGACAGGGGTCAGATACGCAGTATTTT. The V and J genes are TRBV19 and TRBJ2-3, with TRBD1 matching 8 bases. The trim removed 9 bases at V and 4 bases at J, leaving 6 bases unmatched. The CDR3 has 13 residues. Germline CDR1 reads LNHDA; CDR2 reads SQIVND (reference sequence).

J is TRBJ1-5 and V is TRBV28; 9 nucleotides align to TRBD1. Germline loops: CDR1 MDHEN, CDR2 SYDVKM. The CDR3 runs to 18 residues. The V gene end was trimmed by 7 bases and the J gene end by 10 bases; junction bases not matched to a gene: 23. The CDR3 sequence: CASTKGQGGGPGADPQHF. In nucleotides, the CDR3 is TGTGCCAGCACTAAGGGACAGGGAGGGGGCCCCGGAGCGGATCCCCAGCATTTT.

This clonotype appeared a few times. This chain joins TRBV28 and TRBJ2-3; 13 nucleotides line up with TRBD2. Trimming cost V 3 bases and J 0 bases; bases outside gene matches: 12. The CDR3 loop spans 20 amino acids. Germline V gene sequence: CDR1 MDHEN, CDR2 SYDVKM. The CDR3 nucleotides read TGTGCCAGCAGTTTCAAGGGACTAGCGGGATCAGCAGCTAGCACAGATACGCAGTATTTT. Amino acid sequence: CASSFKGLAGSAASTDTQYF.

The chain is built from TRBV27 and TRBJ1-2; a possible D gene is TRBD1 (5 bases). The germline gives CDR1 MNHEY, CDR2 SMNVEV (reference sequence). This CDR3 has 13 residues. V lost 3 bases and J 8 bases, leaving 13 bases between the germline ends. The CDR3 here is CASSFGGIAGYTF. The CDR3 DNA follows: TGTGCCAGCAGTTTCGGGGGGATAGCGGGCTACACCTTC.

J is TRBJ2-5 and V is TRBV11-2; tentatively, D is TRBD2 (6 bases). V gave up 5 bases and J gave up 1 base, with 14 bases separating them. Germline assignment: CDR1 SGHAT and CDR2 FQNNGV. The CDR3 covers 15 residues. CDR3 loop: CASSGASGVQETQYF. CDR3 nucleotide sequence: TGTGCCAGCAGCGGAGCTTCGGGGGTCCAAGAGACCCAGTACTTC.

The chain recombines TRBV6-1 with TRBJ2-5; the D gene is possibly TRBD2 (5 bases). The germline V gene has CDR1 MNHNS and CDR2 SASEGT. The germline V and J ends were trimmed by 10 bases and 4 bases, with 16 bases remaining between them. This CDR3 has 13 residues. The CDR3 DNA follows: TGTGCCACGGCCCCCACGAGGGTAGAGACCCAGTACTTC. Amino acid sequence: CATAPTRVETQYF.

This rearrangement joins TRBV6-1 to TRBJ2-5, with TRBD1 identical over 9 bases. V shed 4 bases, J shed 3 bases, and the junction held 9 bases outside the gene matches. Germline-derived CDR1 and CDR2 are MNHNS and SASEGT. This CDR3 spans 16 amino acids. The CDR3 DNA is TGTGCCAGCAGTGTTCGAGGGGGGACAGGGAAAGAGACCCAGTACTTC. This translates into CASSVRGGTGKETQYF.

V is TRBV5-1 and J is TRBJ2-1; 9 bases map to TRBD1. V shed 4 bases, J shed 9 bases, and the junction held 8 bases outside the gene matches. The CDR3 has 14 amino acids. Per germline, CDR1 SGHRS and CDR2 YFSETQ. The CDR3 nucleotides are TGCGCCAGCAGCCCCCGGGACAGGGAAAGTGAGCAGTTCTTC. It specifies CASSPRDRESEQFF.

This chain joins TRBV29-1 and TRBJ2-5, with D possibly matching TRBD1 (5 bases). The CDR3 totals 13 residues. The germline CDR1 and CDR2 sequences are SQVTM and ANQGSEA. V was clipped by 7 bases and J by 4 bases, with 16 bases between them. The CDR3 sequence: CSGTRTIGETQYF. Here the CDR3 DNA reads TGCAGCGGGACCAGGACAATAGGAGAGACCCAGTACTTC.

The V call is TRBV27, the J call TRBJ2-7; 8 bases are a match to TRBD1. The CDR3 runs 14 residues. The germline CDR1 and CDR2 sequences are MNHEY and SMNVEV (reference sequence). V was clipped by 5 bases and J by 2 bases; unmatched bases: 5. CDR3 protein: CASSPTGATYEQYF. CDR3 nucleotides: TGTGCCAGCAGTCCGACAGGGGCGACCTACGAGCAGTACTTC.

This clonotype was counted a few times. This chain connects TRBV7-3 to TRBJ1-1; 7 bases are shared with TRBD1. The CDR3 extends over 14 amino acids. Germline values: CDR1 SGHTA, CDR2 FQGTGA. V gave up 5 bases and J gave up 4 bases; unmatched junction bases: 7. The CDR3 region is CASSPSRGGTEAFF. The CDR3 DNA reads as TGTGCCAGCAGCCCGAGCAGGGGGGGCACTGAAGCTTTCTTT. Complete variable domain (other parts from reference TRBV7-3 and TRBJ1-1): GAGVSQTPSNKVTEKGKYVELRCDPISGHTALYWYRQSLGQGPEFLIYFQGTGAADDSGLPNDRFFAVRPEGSVSTLKIQRTERGDSAVYLCASSPSRGGTEAFFGQGTRLTVV.

As for this clonotype: This may arise from a read error, as a much more abundant clone is one base away. The chain combines TRBV7-2 with TRBJ2-1; no clear D gene. In germline, CDR1 is SGHTA, CDR2 FQGNSA. The CDR3 runs 14 residues. The CDR3 spells CANSFQTAYNEQFF. DNA of the CDR3: TGTGCCAACAGCTTTCAAACTGCCTACAATGAGCAGTTCTTC.

At least ten counts were recorded for this clonotype. The rearrangement uses TRBV7-6 and TRBJ2-1, with 9 bases identical to TRBD2. Germline V gene sequence: CDR1 SGHVS, CDR2 FNYEAQ. After removal of 3 bases from V and 7 bases from J, the junction contained 10 bases not matched to a gene. This CDR3 is built from 16 residues. The CDR3 nucleotides read TGTGCCAGCAGCTTTTCAGCGGGGGGTCCATTTAATGAGCAGTTCTTC. Translating gives CASSFSAGGPFNEQFF.

V and J are TRBV7-9 and TRBJ2-2, with TRBD1 matching 8 bases. Germline V gene lookup returns CDR1 SEHNR and CDR2 FQNEAQ (reference sequence). The CDR3 consists of 15 residues. V dropped 4 bases and J dropped 6; count of bases not matched to a gene: 7. CDR3 protein: CASSSRDRPSGELFF. DNA for the CDR3: TGTGCCAGCAGCTCCCGGGACAGGCCCTCCGGGGAGCTGTTTTTT.

This clonotype was counted once. The CDR3 reads CASSPGGLGEQYF. The CDR3 DNA is TGTGCCAGCAGCCCAGGGGGGCTGGGCGAGCAGTACTTC. This chain links TRBV28 with TRBJ2-7; the D gene is possibly TRBD1 (7 bases). The CDR3 length is 13 residues. Germline CDR1 reads MDHEN; CDR2 reads SYDVKM. V lost 6 bases and J lost 6, with 15 bases in between.

This clonotype turned up a few times. V usage is TRBV12-3 or TRBV12-4 and J usage is TRBJ2-5; 7 bases fit TRBD2. With V trimmed by 3 bases and J by 3 bases, 10 bases remained unmatched. This CDR3 has 16 residues. The DNA for the CDR3 is TGTGCCAGCAGTTTGGACCCGGGGGAGGGAGAAGAGACCCAGTACTTC. This sequence encodes CASSLDPGEGEETQYF.

This clonotype has a count of ten or more. This chain joins TRBV7-6 and TRBJ1-1; D might be TRBD1 (6 bases). Trimming cost V 5 bases and J 1 base, with 20 bases left between them. The CDR3 is 17 residues long. Per the germline V gene, CDR1 is SGHVS and CDR2 is FNYEAQ. CDR3 bases: TGTGCCAGCAGCCTCTCCGAGGGGGTTTCTAGGAACACTGAAGCTTTCTTT. Amino acids: CASSLSEGVSRNTEAFF. The variable domain in full, with the rest retrieved from reference TRBV7-6 and TRBJ1-1, is GAGVSQSPRYKVTKRGQDVALRCDPISGHVSLYWYRQALGQGPEFLTYFNYEAQQDKSGLPNDRFSAERPEGSISTLTIQRTEQRDSAMYRCASSLSEGVSRNTEAFFGQGTRLTVV.

There are a few counts of this clonotype. The chain combines TRBV2 with TRBJ1-1; D might be TRBD1 (5 bases). Trimming cost V 6 bases and J 4 bases, with 15 bases left between them. The germline CDR1 and CDR2 sequences are SNHLY and FYNNEI. The CDR3 sequence is 14 residues long. CDR3 residues: CASRAGLGRTEAFF. CDR3 coding DNA: TGTGCCAGCAGGGCAGGGTTGGGGCGCACTGAAGCTTTCTTT.